These 14 T cell receptor beta chains were sequenced from one sample in a study of T cell responses to AZD1222 COVID-19 vaccine. The method was immunoSEQ multiplex PCR; TCRdb's version includes in-frame clones alone and lacks a portion of them. The sample holds more than 100,000 clones, more than 85% seen once. Sample: peripheral blood, taken 28 days after the second AZD1222 dose. The source is an adult who received the AZD1222 COVID-19 vaccine.

This clone is a singleton in its sample. The chain combines TRBV4-1 with TRBJ1-3; D call uncertain. V lost 0 bases, J lost 0 bases, and 9 bases lay in between. This CDR3 comprises 16 residues. Germline V lookup: CDR1 MGHRA, CDR2 YSYEKL. CDR3 region: CASSQDHSDSGNTIYF. The CDR3 nucleotides are TGCGCCAGCAGCCAAGATCACAGTGACTCTGGAAACACCATATATTTT.

As to this clone: The junction shows a germline mismatch at one end, possibly a read error. V gene TRBV19 combines with J gene TRBJ1-5; a weak D match, TRBD1 (6 bases). Germline CDR1 LNHDA, CDR2 SQIVND (reference sequence). The CDR3 is 12 residues long. This CDR3 reads CASSTSGQLQHF. As DNA, the CDR3 is TGTGCCAGTAGTACCTCCGGACAGCTCCAGCATTTT.

The count of this clone is one. The chain couples TRBV18 to TRBJ2-2; the D gene is possibly TRBD2 (5 bases). Per the germline V gene, CDR1 is KGHSH and CDR2 is LQKENI. V gave up 3 bases and J gave up 4 bases, with 12 bases separating them. CDR3 size: 15 residues. The CDR3 sequence is CASSPQLDRTGELFF. DNA of the CDR3: TGTGCCAGCTCACCCCAACTAGACCGCACCGGGGAGCTGTTTTTT.

The chain employs TRBV5-1 and TRBJ1-4, with 9 bases lining up with TRBD1. V trimming: 0 bases; J trimming: 4 bases; junction bases outside the gene matches: 4. The germline V gene encodes CDR1 SGHRS and CDR2 YFSETQ. This CDR3 is 16 amino acids long. Here the CDR3 reads CASSLGNRGLNEKLFF. The CDR3 DNA sequence: TGCGCCAGCAGCTTGGGGAACAGGGGGCTTAATGAAAAACTGTTTTTT.

The chain uses TRBV5-1 and TRBJ2-5, with 7 bases lining up with TRBD2. The germline CDR1 and CDR2 sequences are SGHRS and YFSETQ. The V and J ends lost 0 bases and 3 bases, in that order; junction bases with no gene match: 5. The CDR3 is made up of 15 amino acids. The CDR3 bases are TGCGCCAGCAGCTTGGGAGGCGGGGGAGAAGAGACCCAGTACTTC. Protein sequence: CASSLGGGGEETQYF.

The rearrangement joins TRBV7-6 to TRBJ1-2; unclear D gene. The CDR3 has 14 amino acids. Trimming took 1 base from V and 7 from J, leaving 13 bases between them. CDR1 and CDR2 from the germline V gene are SGHVS and FNYEAQ. CDR3 sequence (DNA): TGTGCCAGCAGCTTAGTATTCAAGGTCACTGGCTACACCTTC. It specifies CASSLVFKVTGYTF.

The chain carries TRBV7-9 and TRBJ2-3; 11 bases are shared with TRBD2. J was trimmed by 6 bases and V by 2 bases; bases with no gene match: 4. CDR3 size: 15 residues. The germline CDR1 and CDR2 sequences are SEHNR and FQNEAQ (reference sequence). The DNA for the CDR3 is TGTGCCAGCAGCTTAACTAGCGGGGGCCCGGATACGCAGTATTTT. Its protein is CASSLTSGGPDTQYF.

V is TRBV7-2 and J is TRBJ1-5; a possible D gene is TRBD1 (6 bases). The CDR3 is 15 amino acids. Trimming cost V 5 bases and J 4 bases, with 15 bases left between them. The germline V gene encodes CDR1 SGHTA and CDR2 FQGNSA. The CDR3 protein is CASSPTGMGNQPQHF. The CDR3 DNA is TGTGCCAGCAGCCCAACAGGGATGGGGAATCAGCCCCAGCATTTT.

The V call is TRBV7-2, the J call TRBJ1-1; D is possibly TRBD1 (5 bases). CDR1 and CDR2 from the germline V gene are SGHTA and FQGNSA. The CDR3 covers 13 residues. V shed 2 bases and J shed 1 base, with 5 bases lying between them. Written as DNA, the CDR3 is TGTGCCAGCAGCTTACAGGGGAACACTGAAGCTTTCTTT. Encoded protein: CASSLQGNTEAFF.

This sequence joins TRBV27 and TRBJ2-7; no definite D call. The V gene lost 3 bases and the J gene lost 3 bases, with 12 bases spanning the gap. The CDR3 extends over 14 amino acids. Germline values: CDR1 MNHEY, CDR2 SMNVEV (reference sequence). The CDR3 loop reads CASSLAGGYYEQYV. The DNA for the CDR3 is TGTGCCAGCAGTTTGGCTGGCGGCTACTACGAGCAGTACGTC.

CDR3 loop: CATSSDTGQPQHF. CDR3 nucleotide sequence: TGTGCCACCAGCAGTGACACGGGTCAGCCCCAGCATTTT. The chain has TRBV15 and TRBJ1-5; D is ambiguous. Germline V gene data show CDR1 as LNHNV and CDR2 as YYDKDF (reference sequence). CDR3 length: 13 residues. Trimming took off 3 bases at V and 6 bases at J, with 9 bases between the two ends.

The chain has TRBV27 and TRBJ1-5, with D uncertain. This CDR3 spans 15 amino acids. The V end lost 1 base, the J end lost 4 bases, and 11 bases lay between the germline ends. The germline CDR1 and CDR2 sequences are MNHEY and SMNVEV (reference sequence). CDR3 sequence reads: CASSLYGTVNQPQHF. DNA of the CDR3: TGTGCCAGCAGTTTATATGGTACAGTTAATCAGCCCCAGCATTTT.

V and J are TRBV5-1 and TRBJ1-5, with a possible D match to TRBD1 (5 bases). This CDR3 spans 16 amino acids. Germline V lookup: CDR1 SGHRS, CDR2 YFSETQ. V shed 4 bases and J shed 3 bases, with 17 bases lying between them. In DNA form, the CDR3 reads TGCGCCAGCAGCCCTGGGGCAGGGAGGTCCAATCAGCCCCAGCATTTT. Protein product: CASSPGAGRSNQPQHF.

This sequence joins TRBV11-3 and TRBJ2-7; the D is unclear. Germline values: CDR1 SGHNT, CDR2 YENEEA. CDR3 length: 15 amino acids. The V end lost 5 bases, the J end lost 2 bases, and 16 bases lay between the germline ends. CDR3 coding DNA: TGTGCCAGCAGCCGCGGAGCGAATTTTCCCTACGAGCAGTACGTC. Its translation: CASSRGANFPYEQYV.